The 16 T cell receptor beta chains listed next were all sequenced from one sample in a study of T cell repertoires in cytomegalovirus infection (dated by TCRdb to the late 2010s). Reads for this sample came from an Illumina HiSeq 1500. Starting from the raw public reads, TCRdb applied fastp trimming at Q25, assembled clones with MiXCR and retained in-frame beta chains. Rows are unified per CDR3 protein, each entry keeping the most common DNA and genes. This sample is represented by 250,000 to 300,000 distinct CDR3 sequences; under 25% of them were singletons. The ten largest clonotypes hold approximately 19% of the sample. The intended sense of this specimen's treatment or condition label: in vitro stimulation with specific CMV peptide epitopes to enrich CMV-specific T cells. For these receptors, no antigen is known. The sequences come from cultured PBMCs, collected from culture after CMV antigen stimulation. These receptors came from a human donor in good health (CMV status not recorded). Some clones in this sample may be carry-over from other donors' samples.

This clonotype was seen a few times. CDR3 region: CASSLRDSYFGGYTF. CDR3 coding DNA: TGTGCCAGCAGCTTAAGGGACAGTTATTTTGGGGGCTACACCTTC. The gene calls are TRBV7-2 and TRBJ1-2, with 7 bases identical to TRBD1. This CDR3 comprises 15 residues. The ends lost 2 bases at V and 8 bases at J; junction bases unmatched: 11. Germline V gene data show CDR1 as SGHTA and CDR2 as FQGNSA. The full variable domain, with the rest looked up from reference TRBV7-2 and TRBJ1-2, is GAGVSQSPSNKVTEKGKDVELRCDPISGHTALYWYRQSLGQGLEFLIYFQGNSAPDKSGLPSDRFSAERTGGSVSTLTIQRTQQEDSAVYLCASSLRDSYFGGYTFGSGTRLTVV.

The chain combines TRBV7-8 with TRBJ2-1; TRBD2 might be the D (5 bases). Germline values: CDR1 SGHVS, CDR2 FQNEAQ. The CDR3 runs 13 residues. With 2 bases removed from V and 8 bases from J, the gap between germline ends came to 10 bases. The CDR3 spells CASSLLRRDEQFF. The CDR3 DNA reads as TGTGCCAGCAGCTTATTAAGGCGGGATGAGCAGTTCTTC.

The rearrangement links TRBV29-1 to TRBJ1-1; unclear D gene. Trimming cost V 6 bases and J 5 bases, with 16 bases left between them. CDR1 and CDR2 from the germline V gene are SQVTM and ANQGSEA. This CDR3 comprises 13 residues. CDR3: CSVVKGTKTEAFF. In DNA form, the CDR3 reads TGCAGCGTCGTAAAGGGAACGAAGACTGAAGCTTTCTTT.

The chain links TRBV7-2 to TRBJ2-5, with 9 bases aligning to TRBD1. V lost 4 bases and J lost 5; bases outside the gene matches: 11. The CDR3 contains 16 residues. CDR1 and CDR2 from the germline V gene are SGHTA and FQGNSA. This CDR3 reads CASSSRGQGGRETQYF. CDR3 nucleotide sequence: TGTGCCAGCAGCTCTCGGGGACAGGGAGGTCGGGAGACCCAGTACTTC.

This clonotype was seen a handful of times. The chain has TRBV7-9 and TRBJ2-3; a weak D match, TRBD2 (6 bases). This CDR3 region has 15 residues. V was pared by 5 bases and J by 2 bases, with 14 bases between. CDR1 and CDR2 from the germline V gene are SEHNR and FQNEAQ (reference sequence). This CDR3 is CASSRTREYTDTQYF. CDR3 DNA sequence: TGTGCCAGCAGCCGAACCCGGGAGTACACAGATACGCAGTATTTT. Full variable domain (outside the CDR3, taken from reference TRBV7-9 and TRBJ2-3): DTGVSQNPRHKITKRGQNVTFRCDPISEHNRLYWYRQTLGQGPEFLTYFQNEAQLEKSRLLSDRFSAERPKGSFSTLEIQRTEQGDSAMYLCASSRTREYTDTQYFGPGTRLTVL.

The gene calls are TRBV12-5 and TRBJ2-2; D may be TRBD1 (6 bases). The germline V gene encodes CDR1 LGHNT and CDR2 FRNRAP. Trimming cost V 4 bases and J 8 bases, with 8 bases left between them. The CDR3 has 12 residues. The CDR3 here is CASGWGPGELFF. The CDR3 coding sequence is TGTGCTAGTGGTTGGGGGCCGGGGGAGCTGTTTTTT.

The sample holds a few counts of this clonotype. This CDR3 is CASSESGGRGQETQYF. CDR3 DNA sequence: TGCGCCAGCAGTGAGTCGGGCGGCAGGGGCCAAGAGACCCAGTACTTC. V usage is TRBV10-2 and J usage is TRBJ2-5; a weak D match, TRBD1 (6 bases). Looked up from germline, CDR1 is WSHSY and CDR2 is SAAADI. The CDR3 length is 16 residues. Trimming removed 0 bases at V and 1 base at J, with 12 bases between.

This clonotype was seen more than once but under ten times. The chain recombines TRBV9 with TRBJ2-1; D is uncertain. Germline CDR1 and CDR2: SGDLS and YYNGEE. V was cut by 0 bases and J by 11 bases, with 12 bases left in between. The CDR3 is 13 residues long. The CDR3, as DNA: TGTGCCAGCAGCGTAGCTGAAAAAACGAAGCAGTTCTTC. It is translated as CASSVAEKTKQFF.

This chain joins TRBV7-9 and TRBJ1-2; no reliable D call. Per the germline V gene, CDR1 is SEHNR and CDR2 is FQNEAQ (reference sequence). The CDR3 sequence is 13 residues long. V lost 1 base, J lost 4 bases, and 7 bases lay in between. The CDR3 DNA reads TGTGCCAGCAGCTTAGGGGCTTCCTATGGCTACACCTTC. The encoded protein is CASSLGASYGYTF.

This clonotype turned up a few times. The chain couples TRBV19 to TRBJ2-5; 7 nucleotides match TRBD1. The germline gives CDR1 LNHDA, CDR2 SQIVND (reference sequence). V shed 4 bases and J 4 bases; nucleotides not matched to a gene: 9. The CDR3 has 15 amino acids. This CDR3 is CASSNGQVSGETQYF. DNA for the CDR3: TGTGCCAGTAGTAACGGACAGGTTTCGGGAGAGACCCAGTACTTC.

J is TRBJ1-5 and V is TRBV12-3 or TRBV12-4; TRBD1 matches at 12 bases. V was pared by 7 bases and J by 7 bases, with 5 bases of the junction left unmatched. CDR3 length equals 14 residues. The CDR3 reads CASTSGTGGQPQHF. CDR3 nucleotides: TGTGCCAGCACCTCCGGGACAGGGGGCCAGCCCCAGCATTTT.

This rearrangement joins TRBV6-2 or TRBV6-3 to TRBJ2-7; D call uncertain. The CDR3 loop spans 16 amino acids. Germline V gene lookup returns CDR1 MNHEY and CDR2 SVGEGT. V gave up 2 bases and J gave up 3 bases, with 17 bases separating them. CDR3 bases: TGTGCCAGCAGTTACGCCCCGGCAGGAGAATACTACGAGCAGTACTTC. Translated, it gives CASSYAPAGEYYEQYF.

This clonotype was counted ten times or more. The chain links TRBV12-3 or TRBV12-4 to TRBJ1-2; TRBD1 matches 7 bases. The J segment lost 8 bases and the V segment lost 6 bases, leaving 9 bases of the junction unmatched. The CDR3 has 13 amino acids. The CDR3 region is CASSTGVLGGYTF. As DNA, the CDR3 is TGTGCCAGCAGCACAGGGGTTCTCGGGGGCTACACCTTC.

This clonotype was found many times. This chain links TRBV7-2 with TRBJ2-3, with D uncertain. In germline, CDR1 is SGHTA, CDR2 FQGNSA. Trimming removed 1 base from V and 0 bases from J, with 11 bases in between. This CDR3 comprises 16 residues. The CDR3 spells CASSLEGRPSTDTQYF. The CDR3 coding sequence is TGTGCCAGCAGCTTAGAAGGACGACCGAGCACAGATACGCAGTATTTT.

The J gene is TRBJ2-3, the V gene TRBV20-1; possibly TRBD1 for D (5 bases). Germline lookup yields CDR1 DFQATT and CDR2 SNEGSKA (reference sequence). The CDR3 has 13 amino acids. The CDR3 loop is CSAGKGPVDTQYF. The CDR3 region has the DNA TGCAGCGCTGGGAAGGGGCCAGTAGATACGCAGTATTTT.

Only a few counts were recorded for this clonotype. J is TRBJ2-3 and V is TRBV7-2; 12 bases line up with TRBD2. V shed 7 bases and J 2 bases; nucleotides not matched to a gene: 7. The CDR3 length is 16 residues. Germline lookup yields CDR1 SGHTA and CDR2 FQGNSA. In DNA, the CDR3 is TGTGCCAGCACCCCAGGACTAGCGGGACCCACAGATACGCAGTATTTT. Protein sequence: CASTPGLAGPTDTQYF.